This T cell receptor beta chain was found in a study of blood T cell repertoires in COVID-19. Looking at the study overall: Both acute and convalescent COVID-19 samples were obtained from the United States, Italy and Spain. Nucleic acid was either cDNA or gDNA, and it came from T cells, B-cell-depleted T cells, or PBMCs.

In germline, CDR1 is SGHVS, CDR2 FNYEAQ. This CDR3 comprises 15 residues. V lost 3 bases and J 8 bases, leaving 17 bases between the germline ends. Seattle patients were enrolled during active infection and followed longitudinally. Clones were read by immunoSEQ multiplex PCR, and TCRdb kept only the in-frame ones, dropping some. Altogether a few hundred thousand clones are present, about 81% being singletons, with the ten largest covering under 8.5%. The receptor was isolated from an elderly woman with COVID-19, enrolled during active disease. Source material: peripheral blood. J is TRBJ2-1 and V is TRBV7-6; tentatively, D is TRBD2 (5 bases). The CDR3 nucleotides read TGTGCCAGCAGCTTTTTAGCACCTCCGGAGGATGAGCAGTTCTTC. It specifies CASSFLAPPEDEQFF.